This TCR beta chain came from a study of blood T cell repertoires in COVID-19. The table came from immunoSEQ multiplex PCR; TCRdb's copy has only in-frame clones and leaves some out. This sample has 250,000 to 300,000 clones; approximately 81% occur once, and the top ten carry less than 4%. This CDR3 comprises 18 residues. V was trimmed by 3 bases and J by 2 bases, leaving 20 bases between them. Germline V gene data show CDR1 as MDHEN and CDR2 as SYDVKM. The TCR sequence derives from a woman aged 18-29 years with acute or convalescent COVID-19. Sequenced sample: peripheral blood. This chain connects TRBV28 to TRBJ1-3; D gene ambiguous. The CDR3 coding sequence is TGTGCCAGCAGTTTCCCCGTCCCTTTGGAGAACGCTGGAAACACCATATATTTT. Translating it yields CASSFPVPLENAGNTIYF.